The sequence of this T cell receptor (beta chain) was determined in a study of CD8 T cells in ankylosing spondylitis. This clonotype has ten or more counts. TCRdb reprocessed the 5' RACE reads via MiXCR and lists one record per CDR3 protein. The table shows around 210,000 distinct CDR3 sequences, with approximately 7.6% occurring only once. The V gene's germline CDR1 is LGHNA and CDR2 YSLEER. Losses at the gene ends were 9 bases for V and 6 bases for J; bases not matched to a gene: 4. The CDR3 runs to 12 residues. The rearrangement joins TRBV4-3 to TRBJ2-7; 11 bases match TRBD1. The receptor comes from a female donor with ankylosing spondylitis or in good health (not recorded which). The sample consisted of blood, either unsorted or a sorted T cell fraction (not recorded which). In DNA, the CDR3 is TGCGCCAGTTCAGGGACAGGGGGCGAGCAGTACTTC. Translating gives CASSGTGGEQYF.